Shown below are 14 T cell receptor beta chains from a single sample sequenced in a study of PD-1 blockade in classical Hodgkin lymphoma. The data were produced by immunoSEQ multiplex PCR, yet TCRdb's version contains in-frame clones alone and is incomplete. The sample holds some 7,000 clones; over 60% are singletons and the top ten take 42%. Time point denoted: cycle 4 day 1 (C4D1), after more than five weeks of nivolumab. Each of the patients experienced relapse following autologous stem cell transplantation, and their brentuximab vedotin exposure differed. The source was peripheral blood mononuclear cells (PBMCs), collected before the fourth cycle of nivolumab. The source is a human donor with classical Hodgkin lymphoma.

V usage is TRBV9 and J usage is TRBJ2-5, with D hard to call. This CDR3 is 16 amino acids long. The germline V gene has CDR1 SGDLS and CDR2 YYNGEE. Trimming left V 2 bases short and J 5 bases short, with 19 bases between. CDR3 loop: CASSVPSGMKDETQYF. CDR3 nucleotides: TGTGCCAGCAGCGTCCCCTCAGGCATGAAGGACGAGACCCAGTACTTC.

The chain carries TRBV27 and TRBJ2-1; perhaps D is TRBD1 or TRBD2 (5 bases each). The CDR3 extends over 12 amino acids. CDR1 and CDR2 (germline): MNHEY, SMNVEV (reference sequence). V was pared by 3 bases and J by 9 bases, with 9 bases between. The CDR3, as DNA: TGTGCCAGCAGTTTTGGTGGGGGTGAGCAGTTCTTC. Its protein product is CASSFGGGEQFF.

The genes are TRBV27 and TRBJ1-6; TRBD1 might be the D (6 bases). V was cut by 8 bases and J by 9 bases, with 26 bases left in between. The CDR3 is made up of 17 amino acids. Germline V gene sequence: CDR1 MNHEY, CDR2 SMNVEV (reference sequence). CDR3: CASGGTAGGGGGSPLHF. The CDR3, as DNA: TGTGCCAGCGGGGGGACCGCTGGGGGCGGTGGGGGTTCACCCCTCCACTTT.

CDR3 sequence reads: CASSSAGTGRRTDTQYF. As DNA, the CDR3 is TGTGCCAGCAGCTCGGCCGGGACAGGGAGACGCACAGATACGCAGTATTTT. The chain carries TRBV5-4 and TRBJ2-3, with 9 bases that match TRBD1. The CDR3 totals 17 residues. Trimming cost V 3 bases and J 1 base; bases outside gene matches: 9. Germline-derived CDR1 and CDR2 are SGHNT and YYREEE (reference sequence).

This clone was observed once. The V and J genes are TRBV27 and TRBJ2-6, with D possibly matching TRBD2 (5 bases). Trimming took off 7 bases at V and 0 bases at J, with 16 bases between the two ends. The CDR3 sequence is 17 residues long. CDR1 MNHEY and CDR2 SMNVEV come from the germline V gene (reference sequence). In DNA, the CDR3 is TGTGCCAGCACTCTTTTTTGGAGGAACTCTGGGGCCAACGTCCTGACTTTC. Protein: CASTLFWRNSGANVLTF. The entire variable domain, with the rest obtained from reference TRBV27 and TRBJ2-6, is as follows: EAQVTQNPRYLITVTGKKLTVTCSQNMNHEYMSWYRQDPGLGLRQIYYSMNVEVTDKGDVPEGYKVSRKEKRNFPLILESPSPNQTSLYFCASTLFWRNSGANVLTFGAGSRLTVL.

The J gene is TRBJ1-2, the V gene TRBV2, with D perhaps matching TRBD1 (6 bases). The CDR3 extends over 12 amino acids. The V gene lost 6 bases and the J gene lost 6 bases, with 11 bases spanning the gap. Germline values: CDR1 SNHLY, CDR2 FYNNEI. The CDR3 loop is CASRRTVDGYTF. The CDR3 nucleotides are TGTGCCAGCAGACGGACAGTGGATGGCTACACCTTC.

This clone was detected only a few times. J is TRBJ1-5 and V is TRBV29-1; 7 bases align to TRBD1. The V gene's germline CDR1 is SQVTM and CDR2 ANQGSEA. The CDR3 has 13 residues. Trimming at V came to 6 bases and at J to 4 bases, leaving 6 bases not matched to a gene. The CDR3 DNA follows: TGCAGCGTCCGACAGGGAGATAATCAGCCCCAGCATTTT. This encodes CSVRQGDNQPQHF.

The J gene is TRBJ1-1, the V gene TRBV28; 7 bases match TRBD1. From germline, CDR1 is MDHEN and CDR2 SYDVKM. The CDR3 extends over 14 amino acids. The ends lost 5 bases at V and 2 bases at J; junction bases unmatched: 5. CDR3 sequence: CASSPGQDNTEAFF. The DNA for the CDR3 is TGTGCCAGCAGTCCTGGACAGGACAACACTGAAGCTTTCTTT.

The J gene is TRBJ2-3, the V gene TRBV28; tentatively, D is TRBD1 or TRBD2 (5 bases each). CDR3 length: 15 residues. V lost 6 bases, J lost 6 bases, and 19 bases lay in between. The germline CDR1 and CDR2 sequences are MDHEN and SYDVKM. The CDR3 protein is CASSFPGRFSDTQYF. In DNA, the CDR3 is TGTGCCAGCAGCTTTCCGGGACGCTTTTCCGATACGCAGTATTTT.

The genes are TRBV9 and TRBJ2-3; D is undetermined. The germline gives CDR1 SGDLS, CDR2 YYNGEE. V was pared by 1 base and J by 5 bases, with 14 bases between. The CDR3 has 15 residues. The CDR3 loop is CASSVKLAWGDTQYF. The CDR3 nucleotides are TGTGCCAGCAGCGTAAAGCTGGCTTGGGGAGATACGCAGTATTTT.

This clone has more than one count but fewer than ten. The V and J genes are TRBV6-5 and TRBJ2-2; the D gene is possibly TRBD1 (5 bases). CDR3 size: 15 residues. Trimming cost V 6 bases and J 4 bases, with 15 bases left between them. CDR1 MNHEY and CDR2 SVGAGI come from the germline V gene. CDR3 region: CASSPVQGTTGELFF. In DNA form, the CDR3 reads TGTGCCAGCAGCCCTGTTCAGGGAACCACCGGGGAGCTGTTTTTT.

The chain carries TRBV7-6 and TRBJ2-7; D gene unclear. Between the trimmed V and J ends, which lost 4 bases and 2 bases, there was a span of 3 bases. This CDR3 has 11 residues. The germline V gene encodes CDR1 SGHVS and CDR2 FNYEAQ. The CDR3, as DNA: TGTGCCAGCAGCTCCCCCTACGAGCAGTACTTC. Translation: CASSSPYEQYF.

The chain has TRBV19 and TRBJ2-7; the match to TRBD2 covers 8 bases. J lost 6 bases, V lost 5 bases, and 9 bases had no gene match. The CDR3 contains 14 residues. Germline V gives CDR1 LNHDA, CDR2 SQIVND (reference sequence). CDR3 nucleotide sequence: TGTGCCAGTAGTCTCCTGACTAGCGCGGGCGAGCAGTACTTC. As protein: CASSLLTSAGEQYF.

CDR3 region: CSVEEIAGGGAYNEQFF. The DNA of the CDR3 is TGCAGCGTTGAAGAAATAGCGGGAGGGGGGGCCTACAATGAGCAGTTCTTC. The genes are TRBV29-1 and TRBJ2-1; 11 positions agree with TRBD2. Germline CDR1 is SQVTM and CDR2 is ANQGSEA. This CDR3 is 17 amino acids long. With V trimmed by 0 bases and J by 2 bases, 6 bases remained unmatched.